The 25 T cell receptor beta chains given below trace back to one sample, sequenced in a study of cytomegalovirus exposure and HLA in healthy donors. The method was immunoSEQ multiplex PCR; TCRdb's version includes in-frame clones alone and lacks a portion of them. The sample consists of approximately 82,000 clones, roughly 96% of them appearing once. Sequenced: PBMCs. All receptors come from a woman under 30 in good health and CMV-seronegative.

This chain joins TRBV18 and TRBJ2-2; TRBD1 agrees at 10 bases. The ends lost 3 bases at V and 0 bases at J; junction bases unmatched: 4. This CDR3 spans 17 amino acids. The germline gives CDR1 KGHSH, CDR2 LQKENI. The CDR3 loop is CASSPLGQGANTGELFF. As DNA, the CDR3 is TGTGCCAGCTCACCTTTAGGACAGGGGGCGAACACCGGGGAGCTGTTTTTT.

The chain carries TRBV11-3 and TRBJ2-3; 7 nucleotides line up with TRBD2. The CDR3 has 15 amino acids. The V gene's germline CDR1 is SGHNT and CDR2 YENEEA. Trimming at V came to 3 bases and at J to 4 bases, leaving 7 bases not matched to a gene. CDR3 sequence: CASSFGNSGPDTQYF. The CDR3 DNA is TGTGCCAGCAGCTTCGGCAATAGCGGGCCAGATACGCAGTATTTT.

The chain has TRBV27 and TRBJ1-6; TRBD1 agrees at 7 bases. With 3 bases clipped from V and 7 bases from J, the junction kept 6 bases outside the gene matches. CDR1 and CDR2 (germline): MNHEY, SMNVEV (reference sequence). This CDR3 region has 15 residues. The CDR3 protein is CASSLEGAGNSPLHF. CDR3 coding DNA: TGTGCCAGCAGTTTGGAGGGGGCGGGCAATTCACCCCTCCACTTT.

The V and J genes are TRBV14 and TRBJ2-7; TRBD2 agrees at 7 bases. V dropped 4 bases and J dropped 3; count of bases not matched to a gene: 6. CDR1 SGHDN and CDR2 FVKESK come from the germline V gene. There are 14 residues in the CDR3. CDR3 residues: CASSRSGEFYEQYF. In DNA, the CDR3 is TGTGCCAGCAGCCGAAGCGGGGAGTTCTACGAGCAGTACTTC.

This chain uses TRBV19 with TRBJ2-7; tentatively, D is TRBD1 (5 bases). V was shortened by 10 bases and J by 5 bases, with 21 bases between the two germline ends. The CDR3 is 14 residues long. CDR1 and CDR2 (germline): LNHDA, SQIVND (reference sequence). The CDR3 sequence: CATEAQGSADEQYF. The CDR3 DNA reads TGTGCCACTGAGGCCCAGGGTTCGGCGGACGAGCAGTACTTC.

The CDR3 reads CASSQDSGVIEQFF. The CDR3 DNA follows: TGCGCCAGCAGCCAAGATTCGGGAGTGATTGAGCAGTTCTTC. The genes are TRBV4-3 and TRBJ2-1; the D gene is possibly TRBD2 (6 bases). Germline CDR1 is LGHNA and CDR2 is YSLEER. Trimming removed 0 bases at V and 9 bases at J, with 12 bases between. The CDR3 runs to 14 residues.

The chain combines TRBV5-4 with TRBJ1-1; a possible D gene is TRBD1 (5 bases). This CDR3 spans 13 amino acids. V gave up 4 bases and J gave up 3 bases, with 10 bases separating them. CDR1 is SGHNT and CDR2 is YYREEE in the germline V gene (reference sequence). DNA for the CDR3: TGTGCCAGCAGCCGTTCACAGGACACTGAAGCTTTCTTT. This translates into CASSRSQDTEAFF.

The chain uses TRBV4-1 and TRBJ2-1; 14 bases align to TRBD2. CDR3 length equals 16 residues. V dropped 4 bases and J dropped 7; count of bases not matched to a gene: 6. Germline values: CDR1 MGHRA, CDR2 YSYEKL. The CDR3: CASSLGTSGGGNEQFF. The CDR3 DNA reads TGCGCCAGCAGCCTCGGGACTAGCGGGGGTGGGAATGAGCAGTTCTTC.

V and J are TRBV25-1 and TRBJ2-1; no definite D call. Germline CDR1 MGHDK, CDR2 SYGVNS. This CDR3 contains 12 residues. V was shortened by 1 base and J by 6 bases, with 4 bases between the two germline ends. The CDR3 DNA reads TGTGCCAGCAGTGAATTCTTCAATGAGCAGTTCTTC. It encodes CASSEFFNEQFF.

The chain joins TRBV7-2 to TRBJ2-1, with TRBD1 matching over 8 bases. The CDR3 is 15 amino acids. The ends lost 5 bases at V and 4 bases at J; junction bases unmatched: 7. The germline CDR1 and CDR2 sequences are SGHTA and FQGNSA. This CDR3 reads CASSPNRGEYNEQFF. CDR3 nucleotides: TGTGCCAGCAGCCCAAACAGGGGGGAATACAATGAGCAGTTCTTC.

The chain carries TRBV10-2 and TRBJ2-1; 7 bases map to TRBD2. Germline V gene data show CDR1 as WSHSY and CDR2 as SAAADI. There are 14 residues in the CDR3. Losses at the gene ends were 7 bases for V and 3 bases for J; bases not matched to a gene: 6. CDR3 sequence (DNA): TGCGCCAGCATTGGCCTAGCGGACTACAATGAGCAGTTCTTC. Translating it yields CASIGLADYNEQFF.

This clone was detected once. This chain uses TRBV28 with TRBJ1-4; TRBD1 agrees at 8 bases. V shed 5 bases and J 7 bases; nucleotides not matched to a gene: 9. The germline CDR1 and CDR2 sequences are MDHEN and SYDVKM. The CDR3 is 15 residues long. The CDR3 is CASSPPRQGTEKLFF. CDR3 in DNA: TGTGCCAGCAGTCCTCCCAGACAGGGGACTGAAAAACTGTTTTTT.

As concerns this clone: This same CDR3 is encoded by further DNA sequences in the sample. The chain carries TRBV18 and TRBJ1-1, with a tentative D call TRBD1 (5 bases). The germline CDR1 and CDR2 sequences are KGHSH and LQKENI. This CDR3 spans 13 amino acids. Trimming removed 2 bases from V and 1 base from J, with 5 bases in between. Written as DNA, the CDR3 is TGTGCCAGCTCACCAACAGGGAACACTGAAGCTTTCTTT. This sequence encodes CASSPTGNTEAFF.

This chain uses TRBV19 with TRBJ2-2; 7 positions match TRBD1. Per germline, CDR1 LNHDA and CDR2 SQIVND (reference sequence). V lost 5 bases, J lost 1 base, and 7 bases stayed unmatched. CDR3 length: 16 amino acids. CDR3 DNA sequence: TGTGCCAGTAGTCAAGGGGGCTATCAGAACACCGGGGAGCTGTTTTTT. It translates to CASSQGGYQNTGELFF.

This clone was recorded only once. The chain carries TRBV7-9 and TRBJ1-3; tentatively, D is TRBD1 (5 bases). The CDR3 loop spans 15 amino acids. V lost 4 bases and J 8 bases, leaving 18 bases between the germline ends. CDR1 is SEHNR and CDR2 is FQNEAQ in the germline V gene (reference sequence). CDR3 in DNA: TGTGCCAGCAGCTCCCGGGGGGGGACCGGAGACACCATATATTTT. Its protein is CASSSRGGTGDTIYF.

J is TRBJ2-5 and V is TRBV5-1; 8 nucleotides agree with TRBD1. Germline trimming cut 4 bases from V and 2 bases from J; bases unmatched to any gene: 7. Germline V gene lookup returns CDR1 SGHRS and CDR2 YFSETQ. The CDR3 covers 15 residues. The CDR3 region is CASSRAGQGQETQYF. CDR3 nucleotide sequence: TGCGCCAGCAGCCGAGCCGGACAGGGTCAAGAGACCCAGTACTTC.

The rearrangement links TRBV27 to TRBJ1-2, with 8 bases lining up with TRBD1. V dropped 0 bases and J dropped 4; count of bases not matched to a gene: 4. The CDR3 contains 15 residues. CDR1 and CDR2 from the germline V gene are MNHEY and SMNVEV (reference sequence). CDR3 DNA sequence: TGTGCCAGCAGTTTATCGGCAGGGGGCATCTATGGCTACACCTTC. Translating it yields CASSLSAGGIYGYTF.

The chain recombines TRBV7-6 with TRBJ2-3; the match to TRBD2 covers 13 bases. The CDR3 totals 17 residues. Germline-derived CDR1 and CDR2 are SGHVS and FNYEAQ. J gave up 2 bases and V 4 bases, and 6 bases lay outside the gene matches. The CDR3 is CASSYGTSGIPTDTQYF. Here the CDR3 DNA reads TGTGCCAGCAGCTACGGGACTAGCGGGATCCCCACAGATACGCAGTATTTT.

This clone appeared a single time. The V and J genes are TRBV4-3 and TRBJ2-1; TRBD2 aligns across 7 bases. V trimming: 0 bases; J trimming: 4 bases; junction bases outside the gene matches: 6. The CDR3 totals 16 residues. From germline, CDR1 is LGHNA and CDR2 YSLEER. CDR3 DNA: TGCGCCAGCAGCCAAGATCAAAGCGGGGCATACAATGAGCAGTTCTTC. Encoded protein: CASSQDQSGAYNEQFF.

This clone has a single count. The chain is built from TRBV7-9 and TRBJ1-1; tentatively, D is TRBD1 (5 bases). The CDR3 contains 16 residues. Between the trimmed V and J ends, which lost 5 bases and 4 bases, there was a span of 20 bases. The germline CDR1 and CDR2 sequences are SEHNR and FQNEAQ (reference sequence). The CDR3 nucleotides read TGTGCCAGCAGCCCGGACGTGGGGCACGGCAGCACTGAAGCTTTCTTT. It encodes CASSPDVGHGSTEAFF.

The J gene is TRBJ2-2, the V gene TRBV21-1; TRBD2, the table's D call, was not compared with the DNA. TRBV21-1 represents a pseudogene. This CDR3 has 14 residues. This chain's CDR3 is CASSSVDFAGELFF. The CDR3 DNA is TGTGCCAGCAGCTCGGTCGACTTTGCCGGGGAGCTGTTTTTT.

The gene calls are TRBV11-3 and TRBJ2-5; tentatively, D is TRBD2 (5 bases). The CDR3 length is 15 residues. V lost 5 bases, J lost 5 bases, and 18 bases lay in between. Germline-derived CDR1 and CDR2 are SGHNT and YENEEA. The CDR3 here is CASSPGIQVAETQYF. The CDR3 DNA reads as TGTGCCAGCAGCCCCGGGATCCAGGTCGCCGAGACCCAGTACTTC.

CDR3 sequence (DNA): TGTGCCAGCAGTTTAGAGACTAGCGGGCGGGGGGAGCAGTTCTTC. It translates to CASSLETSGRGEQFF. The V and J genes are TRBV27 and TRBJ2-1, with TRBD2 matching over 10 bases. Trimming took 2 bases from V and 10 from J; bases not matched to a gene: 8. There are 15 residues in the CDR3. The germline gives CDR1 MNHEY, CDR2 SMNVEV (reference sequence).

This sequence joins TRBV5-3 and TRBJ1-2; the match to TRBD1 covers 9 bases. TRBV5-3 is flagged as an ORF with uncertain function. This CDR3 has 15 amino acids. With 4 bases clipped from V and 3 bases from J, the junction kept 7 bases outside the gene matches. Here the CDR3 DNA reads TGTGCCAGAAGCCCCTGGGACAGGGTTTACTATGGCTACACCTTC. Amino acids: CARSPWDRVYYGYTF.

This clone was counted a single time. The V and J genes are TRBV19 and TRBJ1-3; D is unclear. The V and J ends lost 1 base and 5 bases respectively, with 18 bases between them. CDR3 length: 17 residues. Germline CDR1 is LNHDA and CDR2 is SQIVND (reference sequence). This chain's CDR3 is CASSIGGIAGMRNTIYF. Written as DNA, the CDR3 is TGTGCCAGTAGTATAGGAGGAATTGCGGGGATGAGAAACACCATATATTTT.